This TCR beta chain was recorded in a study of blood T cell repertoires in COVID-19. Study-level background: Collection of acute and convalescent COVID-19 samples took place in the United States, Italy and Spain. From T cells, B-cell-depleted T cells, or PBMCs came the material, which was cDNA or gDNA.

Under the authors' procedure: Quantification of nucleated cells was approximated via reference gene primer amplification. Produced via immunoSEQ multiplex PCR; TCRdb's table is partial and in-frame only. From that table come the V and J calls and clone size; the DNA was used to work out D and trimming. The sample holds around 250,000 clones, more than 70% seen once. The CDR3 sequence is 14 residues long. Trimming took off 3 bases at V and 3 bases at J, with 12 bases between the two ends. In germline, CDR1 is MNHEY, CDR2 SMNVEV (reference sequence). The chain is built from TRBV27 and TRBJ2-7; D may be TRBD2 (7 bases). Sequences were obtained from peripheral blood. This TCR was sampled from an elderly man with acute or convalescent COVID-19. Here the CDR3 reads CASSFRGGNYEQYF. CDR3 DNA: TGTGCCAGCAGTTTTAGGGGGGGGAACTACGAGCAGTACTTC.